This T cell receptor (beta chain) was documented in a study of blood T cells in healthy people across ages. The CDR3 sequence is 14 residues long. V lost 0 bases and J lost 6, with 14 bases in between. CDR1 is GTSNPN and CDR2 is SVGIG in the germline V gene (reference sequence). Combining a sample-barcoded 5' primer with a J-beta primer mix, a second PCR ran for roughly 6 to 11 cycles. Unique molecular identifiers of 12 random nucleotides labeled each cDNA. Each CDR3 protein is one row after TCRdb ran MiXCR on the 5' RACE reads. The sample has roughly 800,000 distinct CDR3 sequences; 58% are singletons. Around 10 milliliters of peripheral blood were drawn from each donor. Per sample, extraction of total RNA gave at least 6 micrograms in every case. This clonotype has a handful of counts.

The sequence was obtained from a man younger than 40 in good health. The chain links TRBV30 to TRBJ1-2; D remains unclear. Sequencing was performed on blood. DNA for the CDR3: TGTGCCTGGAGTGTGGGGTTCTGGGGTAATGGCTACACCTTC. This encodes CAWSVGFWGNGYTF.